These T cell receptor beta chains were read from a single sample in a study of T cells in localized non-small cell lung cancer. Profiling relied on immunoSEQ multiplex PCR, and the TCRdb table lists in-frame clones only, not all of them. This sample has about 24,000 clones, with 84% found just once. This specimen was PBMCs, taken before any cancer treatment. These receptor sequences come from a man between 40 and 70 years old with stage II lung adenocarcinoma. CDR3s include the opening cysteine and the closing phenylalanine or tryptophan. The D gene is left open where the match is weak. Clone size is given for some rows only: seen once, a few or many times, or a class if the clone is expanded.

v_gene	d_gene	j_gene	abundance	CDR3aa	CDR3nt
TRBV7-2	NA	TRBJ2-2	few	CASSFLDLSTGELFF	TGTGCCAGCAGTTTCCTTGACTTATCGACCGGGGAGCTGTTTTTT
TRBV5-6	TRBD1	TRBJ1-2	once	CASSRQGESNGYTF	TGTGCCAGCAGCCGGCAGGGGGAGAGCAATGGCTACACCTTC
TRBV12-5	TRBD1	TRBJ1-4	NA	CASGSPGTGREKLFF	TGTGCTAGTGGTTCCCCCGGGACAGGGAGGGAAAAACTGTTTTTT
TRBV30	NA	TRBJ1-1	NA	CAWSGQGRNTEAFF	TGTGCCTGGAGCGGCCAGGGCCGGAACACTGAAGCTTTCTTT
TRBV18	NA	TRBJ1-1	few	CASELNTEAFF	TGTGCCAGCGAATTGAACACTGAAGCTTTCTTT
TRBV7-2	NA	TRBJ1-5	NA	CASSLVYSNQPQHF	TGTGCCAGCAGCTTAGTTTATAGCAATCAGCCCCAGCATTTT
TRBV5-6	NA	TRBJ2-5	few	CASSSSGTLQETQYF	TGTGCCAGCAGCTCCTCCGGGACACTTCAAGAGACCCAGTACTTC
TRBV28	NA	TRBJ2-2	NA	CASRSGGELFF	TGTGCCAGCCGGAGTGGCGGGGAGCTGTTTTTT
TRBV7-2	NA	TRBJ1-1	NA	CASSPSQGMGNTEAFF	TGTGCCAGCAGCCCAAGTCAGGGGATGGGGAACACTGAAGCTTTCTTT
TRBV5-1	NA	TRBJ2-3	NA	CASSPQGGDTQYF	TGCGCCAGCAGTCCGCAGGGAGGAGATACGCAGTATTTT
TRBV11-2	NA	TRBJ2-1	NA	CASSLDQVSSNEQFF	TGTGCCAGCAGCTTAGATCAGGTATCCTCCAATGAGCAGTTCTTC
TRBV27	TRBD2	TRBJ2-2	NA	CASSFIAGAILPGELFF	TGTGCCAGCAGTTTTATAGCGGGAGCTATTCTCCCCGGGGAGCTGTTTTTT
TRBV30	TRBD1	TRBJ1-5	NA	CATASGTGLFNQPQHF	TGTGCCACTGCTTCCGGGACAGGACTGTTCAATCAGCCCCAGCATTTT
TRBV19	TRBD2	TRBJ2-7	NA	CASSRHGSSGRTYEQYF	TGTGCCAGTAGTAGGCACGGCTCTAGCGGGAGGACCTACGAGCAGTACTTC
TRBV19	NA	TRBJ1-1	NA	CASSHLLGGAVAFF	TGTGCCAGTAGCCACCTCTTGGGGGGGGCAGTAGCTTTCTTT
TRBV30	NA	TRBJ2-3	NA	CAWSDTYDTQYF	TGTGCCTGGAGCGATACTTACGATACGCAGTATTTT
TRBV27	TRBD1	TRBJ2-5	NA	CASTYLAPRGRRETQYF	TGTGCCAGCACATACCTTGCTCCCAGGGGGCGTAGGGAGACCCAGTACTTC
TRBV6-5	NA	TRBJ1-2	NA	CASRVPGGDYGYTF	TGTGCCAGCAGAGTCCCCGGGGGAGACTATGGCTACACCTTC
TRBV5-1	NA	TRBJ1-2	NA	CASSLSGRGEAGYTF	TGCGCCAGCAGCTTGTCCGGCAGGGGAGAGGCTGGCTACACCTTC
TRBV11-1	NA	TRBJ2-2	NA	CASSLGWSGELFF	TGTGCCAGCAGCTTAGGGTGGTCCGGGGAGCTGTTTTTT
TRBV14	TRBD2	TRBJ2-1	NA	CASSQDPLRRLAGQNEQFF	TGTGCCAGCAGCCAAGATCCCCTGCGGAGACTAGCGGGGCAGAATGAGCAGTTCTTC
TRBV6-6	TRBD2	TRBJ2-3	NA	CASSPHSGGSTDTQYF	TGTGCCAGCAGCCCCCATAGCGGGGGTTCAACAGATACGCAGTATTTT
TRBV4-1	TRBD2	TRBJ2-5	NA	CASSPRGSSGGIWETQYF	TGCGCCAGCAGCCCCCGGGGAAGTAGCGGGGGAATTTGGGAGACCCAGTACTTC
TRBV11-2	TRBD1	TRBJ2-7	NA	CASMNRDRGKEQYF	TGTGCCAGCATGAACCGGGACAGGGGGAAGGAGCAGTACTTC
TRBV29-1	TRBD2	TRBJ2-1	few	CSVERSSGRYNEQFF	TGCAGCGTTGAAAGGTCTAGCGGGAGGTACAATGAGCAGTTCTTC
TRBV5-1	NA	TRBJ2-6	NA	CASSSSPGAGANVLTF	TGCGCCAGCAGCTCCTCCCCGGGGGCTGGGGCCAACGTCCTGACTTTC
TRBV19	NA	TRBJ1-1	NA	CASSPLTGNTEAFF	TGTGCCAGTAGCCCTCTGACAGGAAACACTGAAGCTTTCTTT
TRBV6-5	NA	TRBJ2-7	NA	CASSQTAQGYEQYF	TGTGCCAGCAGCCAAACAGCCCAGGGCTACGAGCAGTACTTC
TRBV5-4	NA	TRBJ1-2	NA	CASSSEGQAPLYGYTF	TGTGCCAGCAGCTCCGAAGGGCAGGCCCCATTATATGGCTACACCTTC
TRBV9	TRBD2	TRBJ2-3	NA	CASSVTTRAGDTQYF	TGTGCCAGCAGCGTAACGACCCGAGCGGGGGATACGCAGTATTTT
TRBV5-1	NA	TRBJ1-3	NA	CASSLDGLSGNTIYF	TGCGCCAGCAGCTTGGACGGCCTCTCTGGAAACACCATATATTTT
TRBV4-3	NA	TRBJ1-5	NA	CASSHKTGFDQPQHF	TGCGCCAGCAGCCACAAGACAGGATTCGATCAGCCCCAGCATTTT
TRBV6-6	NA	TRBJ1-6	NA	CASRNSYNSPLHF	TGTGCCAGCAGGAACTCCTATAATTCACCCCTCCACTTT
TRBV9	NA	TRBJ2-2	NA	CASSVGLSYTGELFF	TGTGCCAGCAGCGTAGGTCTCAGCTACACCGGGGAGCTGTTTTTT
TRBV30	NA	TRBJ1-3	few	CAWSSDSTSGNTIYF	TGTGCCTGGAGCTCAGACAGCACTTCTGGAAACACCATATATTTT
TRBV7-9	NA	TRBJ2-6	NA	CAGREGSGANVLTF	TGTGCCGGACGAGAGGGCTCTGGGGCCAACGTCCTGACTTTC
TRBV5-6	NA	TRBJ1-2	NA	CASSPGGNYGYTF	TGTGCCAGCAGCCCGGGGGGGAACTATGGCTACACCTTC
TRBV6-5	TRBD1	TRBJ1-1	NA	CASSMTGGVPTEAFF	TGTGCCAGCAGTATGACAGGGGGCGTACCTACTGAAGCTTTCTTT
TRBV6-6	NA	TRBJ1-3	NA	CASTDRQFGSGNTIYF	TGTGCCAGCACCGACCGACAGTTTGGATCTGGAAACACCATATATTTT
TRBV4-2	NA	TRBJ2-7	NA	CASSQDLHSYEQYF	TGTGCCAGCAGCCAAGATTTGCACTCCTACGAGCAGTACTTC
TRBV7-6	NA	TRBJ2-7	NA	CASSLEGGAEQYF	TGTGCCAGCAGCTTAGAAGGGGGGGCCGAGCAGTACTTC
TRBV10-3	NA	TRBJ1-1	NA	CAISESQGDTEAFF	TGTGCCATCAGTGAGTCGCAGGGAGACACTGAAGCTTTCTTT
TRBV5-1	NA	TRBJ2-7	NA	CASTHDNSYEQYF	TGCGCCAGCACTCACGACAACTCCTACGAGCAGTACTTC
TRBV7-9	NA	TRBJ2-5	NA	CASSLQPQETQYF	TGTGCCAGCAGCTTACAGCCCCAAGAGACCCAGTACTTC
TRBV28	NA	TRBJ1-1	NA	CASSSRQSTYTEAFF	TGTGCCAGCAGTTCTAGACAGTCCACCTACACTGAAGCTTTCTTT
TRBV7-6	TRBD1	TRBJ2-5	NA	CASSPTGLGETQYF	TGTGCCAGCAGCCCGACAGGGCTAGGAGAGACCCAGTACTTC
TRBV4-3	TRBD2	TRBJ2-7	NA	CASSQDGASGYEQYF	TGCGCCAGCAGCCAAGATGGGGCTAGCGGCTACGAGCAGTACTTC
TRBV7-2	NA	TRBJ2-3	NA	CASSSTRTDTQYF	TGTGCCAGCAGCTCAACCCGCACAGATACGCAGTATTTT
TRBV5-6	NA	TRBJ2-3	large	CASSIPRESSTDTQYF	TGTGCCAGCAGCATCCCTAGGGAATCTAGCACAGATACGCAGTATTTT
TRBV29-1	NA	TRBJ1-5	once	CSVEDVEGQPQHF	TGCAGCGTTGAAGACGTGGAAGGTCAGCCCCAGCATTTT